This T cell receptor beta chain emerged from a study of blood T cell repertoires in COVID-19. The V end lost 0 bases, the J end lost 5 bases, and 13 bases lay between the germline ends. CDR3 length equals 15 residues. CDR1 is SEHNR and CDR2 is FQNEAQ in the germline V gene (reference sequence). Assay used: immunoSEQ multiplex PCR; TCRdb lists only in-frame clones, some missing. The sample lists some 220,000 clones, 88% occurring once. This TCR was sampled from a woman aged 25 to 39 who had recovered from COVID-19. The V call is TRBV7-9, the J call TRBJ1-1; unclear D gene. Sequencing was performed on PBMCs or T cells enriched from blood (not recorded which). CDR3: CASSLAGGGETEAFF. The CDR3 DNA follows: TGTGCCAGCAGCTTAGCAGGCGGCGGGGAGACTGAAGCTTTCTTT.